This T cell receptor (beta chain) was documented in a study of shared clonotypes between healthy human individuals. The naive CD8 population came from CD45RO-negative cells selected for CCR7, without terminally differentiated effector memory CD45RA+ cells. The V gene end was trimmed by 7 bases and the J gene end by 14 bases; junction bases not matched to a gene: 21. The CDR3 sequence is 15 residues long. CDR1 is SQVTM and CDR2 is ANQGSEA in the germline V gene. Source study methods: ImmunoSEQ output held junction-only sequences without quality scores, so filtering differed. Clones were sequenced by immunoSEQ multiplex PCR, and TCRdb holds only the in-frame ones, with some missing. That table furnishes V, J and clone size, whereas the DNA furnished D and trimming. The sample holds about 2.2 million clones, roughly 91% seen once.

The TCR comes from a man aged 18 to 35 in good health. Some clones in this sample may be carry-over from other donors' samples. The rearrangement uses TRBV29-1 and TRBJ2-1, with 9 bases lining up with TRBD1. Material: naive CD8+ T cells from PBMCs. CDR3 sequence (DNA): TGCAGCGCACCGCGCCGGGACAGGGAAAGTGGTGGTGAGTTCTTC. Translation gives CSAPRRDRESGGEFF.